The clone carrying this T cell receptor (beta chain) was recorded only once. The sample originates from a study of cytomegalovirus exposure and HLA in healthy donors. Germline loops: CDR1 MNHEY, CDR2 SMNVEV (reference sequence). The V gene lost 5 bases and the J gene lost 0 bases, with 17 bases spanning the gap. This CDR3 has 16 residues. A multiplex PCR was run with 60 Vbeta primers and 13 Jbeta primers. Sequenced by immunoSEQ multiplex PCR; TCRdb stores in-frame clones only, minus some. The profile covers under 130,000 clones, with around 80% appearing a single time and around 3.1% taken by the ten largest.

Material for sequencing was PBMCs. This clonotype was sampled from a woman aged 40-49 years in good health and CMV-seronegative. The V gene is TRBV27, the J gene TRBJ2-7; D is possibly TRBD2 (6 bases). CDR3 in amino acids: CASSPTRDSSSYEQYF. The CDR3 bases are TGTGCCAGCAGTCCGACCCGGGACTCAAGCTCCTACGAGCAGTACTTC.